This T cell receptor (beta chain) originates from a study of blood T cell repertoires in COVID-19 (dated by TCRdb to the early 2020s). Looking at the study overall: The collaborator samples originated in the United States, Italy and Spain and spanned the acute and convalescent phases of COVID-19. The prospective study material was composed of cDNA or gDNA derived from T cells, B-cell-depleted T cells, or PBMCs. Subjects who had been exposed to COVID-19, were actively infected with it, or had recovered from it provided the deeply sampled blood TCRbeta repertoires that made up the dataset. The repertoires were released in a freely available public database meant as a resource for research on the immune response to SARS-CoV-2. The samples were drawn from two sources: the first 160 participants of the ongoing ImmuneRACE study, and 1,000 to 1,500 subjects contributed by 6 global collaborators. A de-identified subject ID, COVID-19 status, age in years and sex were almost always included in the sample metadata. Where available, HLA class I and class II types were obtained from metadata supplied by the sample provider rather than from assay-based typing. Beyond this particular receptor, the publication reports: The quantity of clinical and demographic metadata differed by source and by participant and was supplied without curation.

In the prospective study, participants were about 18 to 95 years old, resided in about two dozen geographic areas of the United States, and were enrolled through a virtual design. Cohort assignment in the prospective study relied on participant-reported clinical history from a screening survey and a study questionnaire. In the prospective study, whole blood, serum and a nasopharyngeal or oropharyngeal swab were collected from each participant by mobile phlebotomists. Participants in the prospective study had the option to provide additional blood draws and questionnaires over an approximately 2-month period. Blood samples from the prospective study were shipped frozen or at room temperature prior to DNA extraction. The table lists this clone with a few counts. Its antigen is still unknown. Base qualities are not provided; no much larger clone lies one nucleotide away. The immunoSEQ Assay, a bias-controlled multiplex PCR, was used to amplify TCRbeta CDR3 regions from genomic DNA. Turning to the authors' computational methods: The number of nucleated cells in each sample was estimated by amplification of reference gene primers within the assay. To quantify the absolute abundance of each unique TCRbeta CDR3 rearrangement, sequence reads were collapsed and filtered. For each sample, productive Simpson clonality was calculated as the square root of Simpson's diversity index over productive rearrangements. The table was pulled from immuneACCESS by TCRdb, which kept in-frame rearrangements only. Such tables lose some clones; where checked, under half of the loss comes from unresolved V genes, and the rest has no known cause. That table is the source of V, J and clone size, and D and trimming were worked out from the DNA. This sample comprises 120,000 to 150,000 clones, 84% of them detected only once. The ten largest make up 3.4% of the sample.

The receptor comes from a woman between 50 and 59 years old with acute COVID-19. Specimen: PBMCs or T cells enriched from blood (not recorded which).

The DNA sequence follows: TGTGCCAGCTCGACCGGGGGTTTCTCTGGGGCCAACGTCCTGACTTTC. This yields the protein CASSTGGFSGANVLTF. The rearrangement combines TRBV5-8 with TRBJ2-6; TRBD2 could be the D gene, as 6 bases match. CDR1 SGHTS and CDR2 YDEGEE are derived from the germline V gene. V and J are truncated by 7 bases and 0 bases respectively, leaving an intervening sequence of 14 bases. Taken from cysteine to phenylalanine, the CDR3 has 16 residues. The CDR3 DNA has 48 bases and is translated from base 1.